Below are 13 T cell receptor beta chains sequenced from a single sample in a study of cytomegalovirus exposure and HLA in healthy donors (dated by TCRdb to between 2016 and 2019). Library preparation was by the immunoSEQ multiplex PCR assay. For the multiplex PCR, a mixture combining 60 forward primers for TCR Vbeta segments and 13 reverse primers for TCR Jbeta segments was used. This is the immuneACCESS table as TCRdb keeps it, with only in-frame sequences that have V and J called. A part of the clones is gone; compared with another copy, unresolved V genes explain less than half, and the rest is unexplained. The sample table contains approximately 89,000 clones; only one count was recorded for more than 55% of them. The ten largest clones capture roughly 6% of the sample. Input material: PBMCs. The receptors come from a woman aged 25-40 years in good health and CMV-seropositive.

The CDR3 here is CASSFYANSGNTIYF. CDR3 DNA: TGTGCCAGCAGCTTCTATGCTAACTCTGGAAACACCATATATTTT. The chain uses TRBV7-2 and TRBJ1-3; D ambiguous. The V end was cut by 3 bases, the J end by 0 bases, with 9 bases between. The CDR3 consists of 15 residues. Per the germline V gene, CDR1 is SGHTA and CDR2 is FQGNSA.

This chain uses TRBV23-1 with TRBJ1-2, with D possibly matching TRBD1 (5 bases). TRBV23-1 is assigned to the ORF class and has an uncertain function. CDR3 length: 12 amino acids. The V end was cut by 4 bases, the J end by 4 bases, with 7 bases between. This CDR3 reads CASSLGGYGYTF. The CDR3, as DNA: TGCGCCAGCAGTCTCGGGGGCTATGGCTACACCTTC.

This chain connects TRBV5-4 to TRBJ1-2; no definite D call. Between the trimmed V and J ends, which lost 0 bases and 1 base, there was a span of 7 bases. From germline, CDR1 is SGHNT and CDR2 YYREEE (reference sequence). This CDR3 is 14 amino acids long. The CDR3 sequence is CASSLGRGNYGYTF. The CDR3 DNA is TGTGCCAGCAGCTTGGGCCGGGGTAACTATGGCTACACCTTC.

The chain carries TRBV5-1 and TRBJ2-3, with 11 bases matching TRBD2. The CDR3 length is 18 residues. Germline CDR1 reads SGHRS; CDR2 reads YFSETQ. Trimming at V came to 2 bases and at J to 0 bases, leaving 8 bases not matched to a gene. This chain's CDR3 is CASSLLTGTSGSTDTQYF. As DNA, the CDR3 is TGCGCCAGCAGCTTACTTACCGGGACTAGCGGTAGCACAGATACGCAGTATTTT.

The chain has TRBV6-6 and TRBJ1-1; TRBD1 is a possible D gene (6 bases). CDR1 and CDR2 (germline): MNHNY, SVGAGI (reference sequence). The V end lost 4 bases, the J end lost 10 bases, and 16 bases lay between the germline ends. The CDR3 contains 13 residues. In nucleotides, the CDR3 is TGTGCCAGCAGTTCCCTTGAAGCGGGGGCAGCTTTCTTT. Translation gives CASSSLEAGAAFF.

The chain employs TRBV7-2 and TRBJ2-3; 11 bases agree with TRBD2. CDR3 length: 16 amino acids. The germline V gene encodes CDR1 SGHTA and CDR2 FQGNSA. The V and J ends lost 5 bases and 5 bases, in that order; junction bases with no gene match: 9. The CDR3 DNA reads TGTGCCAGCAGCCCCTTAGCGGGGGGGCAGGAAGATACGCAGTATTTT. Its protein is CASSPLAGGQEDTQYF.

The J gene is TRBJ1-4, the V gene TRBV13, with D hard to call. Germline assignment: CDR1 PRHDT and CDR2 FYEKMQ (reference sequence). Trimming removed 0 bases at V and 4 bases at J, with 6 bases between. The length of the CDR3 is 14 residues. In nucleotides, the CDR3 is TGTGCCAGCAGCTTAGGACAGTATAATGAAAAACTGTTTTTT. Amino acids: CASSLGQYNEKLFF.

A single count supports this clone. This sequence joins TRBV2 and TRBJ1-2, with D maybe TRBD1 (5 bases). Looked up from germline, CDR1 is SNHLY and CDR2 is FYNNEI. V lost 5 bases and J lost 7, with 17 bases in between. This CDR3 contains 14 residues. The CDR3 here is CASSMGGSFSGYTF. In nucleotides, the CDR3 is TGTGCCAGCAGTATGGGGGGGTCTTTCTCTGGCTACACCTTC.

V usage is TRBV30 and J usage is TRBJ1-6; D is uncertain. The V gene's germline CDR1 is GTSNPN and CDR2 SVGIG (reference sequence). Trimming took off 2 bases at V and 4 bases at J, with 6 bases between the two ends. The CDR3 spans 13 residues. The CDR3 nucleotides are TGTGCCTGGAGTCGGTCGTATAATTCACCCCTCCACTTT. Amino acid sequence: CAWSRSYNSPLHF. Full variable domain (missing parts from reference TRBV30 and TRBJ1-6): SQTIHQWPATLVQPVGSPLSLECTVEGTSNPNLYWYRQAAGRGLQLLFYSVGIGQISSEVPQNLSASRPQDRQFILSSKKLLLSDSGFYLCAWSRSYNSPLHFGNGTRLTVT.

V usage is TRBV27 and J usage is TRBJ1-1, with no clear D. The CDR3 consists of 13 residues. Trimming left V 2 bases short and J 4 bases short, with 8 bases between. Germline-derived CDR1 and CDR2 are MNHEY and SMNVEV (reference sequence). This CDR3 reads CASSLEWATEAFF. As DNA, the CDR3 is TGTGCCAGCAGTTTAGAATGGGCCACTGAAGCTTTCTTT.

The CDR3 reads CASSPPGQGLGKLFF. The CDR3 DNA is TGTGCCAGCAGCCCGCCGGGACAGGGGTTGGGAAAACTGTTTTTT. The chain uses TRBV7-9 and TRBJ1-4; 10 bases are shared with TRBD1. The germline V gene has CDR1 SEHNR and CDR2 FQNEAQ (reference sequence). V was clipped by 5 bases and J by 10 bases; unmatched bases: 10. CDR3 length: 15 residues.

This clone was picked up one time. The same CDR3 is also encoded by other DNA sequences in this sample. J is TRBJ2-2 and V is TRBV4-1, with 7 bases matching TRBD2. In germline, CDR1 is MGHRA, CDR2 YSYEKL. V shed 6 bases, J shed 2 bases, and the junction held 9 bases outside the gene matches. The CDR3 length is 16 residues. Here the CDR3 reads CASRPEASGNTGELFF. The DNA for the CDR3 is TGCGCCAGCAGGCCGGAGGCTAGCGGTAACACCGGGGAGCTGTTTTTT.

The CDR3 nucleotides are TGTGCCAGCAGTTGTAGTCTGGGGCAGGGCTACGAGCAGTACTTC. Translating gives CASSCSLGQGYEQYF. The chain uses TRBV6-7 and TRBJ2-7, with a weak D call TRBD1 (5 bases). TRBV6-7 has ORF status, its function being uncertain. Trimming left V 4 bases short and J 3 bases short, with 16 bases between. This CDR3 is built from 15 residues.